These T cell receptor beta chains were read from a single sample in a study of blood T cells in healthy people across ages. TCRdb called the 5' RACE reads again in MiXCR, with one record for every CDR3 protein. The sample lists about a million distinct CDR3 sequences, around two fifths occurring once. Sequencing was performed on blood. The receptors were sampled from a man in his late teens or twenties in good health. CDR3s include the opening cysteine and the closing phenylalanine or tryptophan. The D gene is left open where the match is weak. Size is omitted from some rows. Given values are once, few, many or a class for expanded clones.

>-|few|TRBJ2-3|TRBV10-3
TGTGCCATCAGTGAGCCGACAAATCCGGGACCAGCGGTACCAGATACGCAGTATTTT
CAISEPTNPGPAVPDTQYF
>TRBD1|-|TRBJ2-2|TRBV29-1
TGCAGCGTTGCCCCCCAGGGGGCGGGTACCGGGGAGCTGTTTTTT
CSVAPQGAGTGELFF
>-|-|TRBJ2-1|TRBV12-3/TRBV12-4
TGTGCCAGCAGTTTGGACAGTCGGGAGACCCAGTTCTTC
CASSLDSRETQFF
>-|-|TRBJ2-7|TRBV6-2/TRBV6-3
TGTGCCAGCAGCAAAAGCGGGTCCTCTAATGAGCAGTACTTC
CASSKSGSSNEQYF
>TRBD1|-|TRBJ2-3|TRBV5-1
TGCGCCAGCAGCTTGGAGGGACAGGTCAGCACAGATACGCAGTATTTT
CASSLEGQVSTDTQYF
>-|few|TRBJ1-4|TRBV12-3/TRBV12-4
TGTGCCAGCAGTCGGACGGACCTAAATGAAAAACTGTTTTTT
CASSRTDLNEKLFF
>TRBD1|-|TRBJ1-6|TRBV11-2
TGTGCCAGCAGCCCCGCCGGGACAGGGAACCCACCCCTCCACTTT
CASSPAGTGNPPLHF
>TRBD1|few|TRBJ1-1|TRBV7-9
TGTGCCAGCAGTCTATCACAGGGGTTGCCAGGGAACACTGAAGCTTTCTTT
CASSLSQGLPGNTEAFF
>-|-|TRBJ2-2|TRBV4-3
TGCGTCAGCAGCCAAGATCTTCCTCCAGGGACCGGAGAGCTGTTTTTT
CVSSQDLPPGTGELFF
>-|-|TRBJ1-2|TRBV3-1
TGTGCCAGCAGCCCCCGACAGGACTATGGCTACACCTTC
CASSPRQDYGYTF
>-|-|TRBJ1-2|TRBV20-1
TGCAGTGCTAGAGATCCGGGGACGAATGGCTACACCTTC
CSARDPGTNGYTF
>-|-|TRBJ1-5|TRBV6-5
TGTGCCAGCGCAAGGGACATCAATCAGCCCCAGCATTTT
CASARDINQPQHF
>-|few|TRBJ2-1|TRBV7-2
TGTGCCAGCAGCTTAGCAGGAGAGGGCGAGCAGTTCTTC
CASSLAGEGEQFF
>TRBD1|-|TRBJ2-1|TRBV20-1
TGCAGTGCGCGGGCGGGACAGGGGTACAATGAGCAGTTCTTC
CSARAGQGYNEQFF
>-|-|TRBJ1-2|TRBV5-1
TGCGCCAGCAGCTTGGGACCGCTGACGGCGGTCTATGGCTACACCTTC
CASSLGPLTAVYGYTF
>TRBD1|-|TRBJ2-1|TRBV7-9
TGTGCCAGCAGTTCGCCCCTAGACAGGGGCAACAATGAGCAGTTCTTC
CASSSPLDRGNNEQFF
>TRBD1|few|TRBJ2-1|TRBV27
TGTGCCAGCAGTTCCACTCAGCGACAGGGGACCTACAATGAGCAGTTCTTC
CASSSTQRQGTYNEQFF
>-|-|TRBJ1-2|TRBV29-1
TGCAGCGTTGAAGATTATACGGGAGGGACCGACCATGGCTACACCTTC
CSVEDYTGGTDHGYTF
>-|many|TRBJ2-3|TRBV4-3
TGCGCCAGCAGCCAAGAACGGACCTGGGCCGGTACAGATACGCAGTATTTT
CASSQERTWAGTDTQYF
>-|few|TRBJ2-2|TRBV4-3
TGCGCCAGCAGCCAAGATTTGATTCCCGGGGAGCTGTTTTTT
CASSQDLIPGELFF
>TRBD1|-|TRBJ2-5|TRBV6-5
TGTGCCAGCAGTTACTCCCACAAAGGGACAGGATTCCAAGAGACCCAGTACTTC
CASSYSHKGTGFQETQYF
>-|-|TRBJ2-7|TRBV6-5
TGTGCCAGCAGTTCCACGGGCAATTACTACGAGCAGTACTTC
CASSSTGNYYEQYF
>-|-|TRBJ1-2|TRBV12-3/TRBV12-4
TGTGCCAGCAGTGATGGACGGAATAACTATGGCTACACCTTC
CASSDGRNNYGYTF
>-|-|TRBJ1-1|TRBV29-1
TGCAGCGTTGAAAAATGGGGGTGGGGCACTGAAGCTTTCTTT
CSVEKWGWGTEAFF
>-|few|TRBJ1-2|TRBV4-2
TGTGCCAGCAGCCAAGCGCTCGCAGGGATCTATGGCTACACCTTC
CASSQALAGIYGYTF
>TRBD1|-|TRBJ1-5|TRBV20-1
TGCGGTGCTAAGGGACAGGGACATAGCAATCAGCCCCAGAATTTT
CGAKGQGHSNQPQNF
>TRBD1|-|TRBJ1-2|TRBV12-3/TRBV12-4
TGTGCCAGCAGTTTAGAGACAGGGGAAGGCTACACCTTC
CASSLETGEGYTF
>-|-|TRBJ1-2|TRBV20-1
TGCAGTACTAGAGGAGTAGGGGGCTATGGCTACACCTTC
CSTRGVGGYGYTF
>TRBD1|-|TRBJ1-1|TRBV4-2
TGTGCCAGCAGCCAAGATGCGCCAACAGGGGGCGAAGCTTTCTTT
CASSQDAPTGGEAFF